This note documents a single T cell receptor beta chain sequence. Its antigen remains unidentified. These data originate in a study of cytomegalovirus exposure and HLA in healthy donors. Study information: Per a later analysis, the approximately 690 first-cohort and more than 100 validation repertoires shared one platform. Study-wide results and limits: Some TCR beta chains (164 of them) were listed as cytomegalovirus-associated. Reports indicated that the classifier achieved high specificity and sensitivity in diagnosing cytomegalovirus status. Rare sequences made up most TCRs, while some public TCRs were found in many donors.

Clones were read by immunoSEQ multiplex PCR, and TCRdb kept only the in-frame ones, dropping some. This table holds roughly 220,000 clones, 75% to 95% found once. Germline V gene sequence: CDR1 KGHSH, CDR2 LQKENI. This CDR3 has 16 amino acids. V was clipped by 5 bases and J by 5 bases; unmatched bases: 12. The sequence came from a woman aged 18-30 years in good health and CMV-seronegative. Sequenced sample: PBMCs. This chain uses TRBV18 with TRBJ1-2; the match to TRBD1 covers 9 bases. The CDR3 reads CASSTGTGSIGYGYTF. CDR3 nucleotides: TGTGCCAGCTCAACCGGGACAGGGTCTATAGGGTATGGCTACACCTTC.